Following are 31 T cell receptor beta chains from one sample sequenced in a study of glioma-infiltrating T cells after dendritic cell vaccination (dated by TCRdb to between 2015 and 2016). Libraries were made using the immunoSEQ multiplex PCR assay. Imported from immuneACCESS, the table was reduced by TCRdb to in-frame sequences with V and J called. These copies leave out some clones; in studies compared against another copy, an unresolved V gene accounts for under half, and the cause of the remainder is not known. Counted in this sample were about 82,000 clones; roughly four fifths of them appeared once. Roughly 6.8% of the sample is held by the ten biggest clonotypes. The sample's time point label is to be understood as: after dendritic cell vaccination, including at tumor progression/relapse. The material was blood, obtained after dendritic cell vaccination. The receptors shown here come from a human donor with glioblastoma.

The chain employs TRBV5-6 and TRBJ1-2, with 7 bases matching TRBD1. CDR3 length: 14 amino acids. The J segment lost 1 base and the V segment lost 6 bases, leaving 6 bases of the junction unmatched. The germline V gene encodes CDR1 SGHDT and CDR2 YYEEEE. This chain's CDR3 is CASNPGTVNYGYTF. The DNA of the CDR3 is TGTGCCAGCAACCCCGGGACAGTTAACTATGGCTACACCTTC.

This rearrangement joins TRBV7-9 to TRBJ2-1; TRBD1 matches 9 bases. Trimming cost V 1 base and J 0 bases; bases outside gene matches: 4. The CDR3 is 17 amino acids. The germline CDR1 and CDR2 sequences are SEHNR and FQNEAQ (reference sequence). The CDR3 region is CASSLGTGASSYNEQFF. DNA for the CDR3: TGTGCCAGCAGCTTAGGGACAGGGGCGAGCTCCTACAATGAGCAGTTCTTC. Full variable domain (remainder filled in from reference TRBV7-9 and TRBJ2-1): DTGVSQNPRHKITKRGQNVTFRCDPISEHNRLYWYRQTLGQGPEFLTYFQNEAQLEKSRLLSDRFSAERPKGSFSTLEIQRTEQGDSAMYLCASSLGTGASSYNEQFFGPGTRLTVL.

The chain joins TRBV6-5 to TRBJ2-7; 9 bases are a match to TRBD2. The CDR3 contains 14 residues. CDR1 is MNHEY, CDR2 SVGAGI, per germline. Losses at the gene ends were 6 bases for V and 0 bases for J; bases not matched to a gene: 3. The CDR3: CASSLAGSSYEQYF. The CDR3 nucleotides read TGTGCCAGCAGCCTAGCGGGGAGCTCCTACGAGCAGTACTTC.

J is TRBJ1-1 and V is TRBV19; 9 bases match TRBD1. Germline CDR1 LNHDA, CDR2 SQIVND (reference sequence). The junction had 14 bases not matched to a gene; V was cut back by 3 bases and J by 3 bases. The CDR3 is made up of 18 amino acids. CDR3 sequence (DNA): TGTGCCAGTAGTATCTTGGCCCGGACAGGGGCTTCAGACACTGAAGCTTTCTTT. Translation gives CASSILARTGASDTEAFF.

The V call is TRBV19, the J call TRBJ1-2, with 9 bases aligning to TRBD1. Unmatched junction bases numbered 10, after V lost 6 bases and J lost 5 bases. Germline loops: CDR1 LNHDA, CDR2 SQIVND (reference sequence). The CDR3 is 15 residues long. CDR3 region: CASRLQGATLYGYTF. The DNA for the CDR3 is TGTGCCAGTAGGCTACAGGGGGCTACCCTTTATGGCTACACCTTC.

The chain recombines TRBV28 with TRBJ1-1; possibly TRBD1 for D (5 bases). Trimming removed 3 bases at V and 2 bases at J, with 13 bases between. The CDR3 is made up of 15 amino acids. Germline CDR1 is MDHEN and CDR2 is SYDVKM. CDR3 sequence (DNA): TGTGCCAGCAGTTTGCGCAGGGAAGGTAACACTGAAGCTTTCTTT. Its translation is CASSLRREGNTEAFF.

This clone has a handful of counts. The rearrangement joins TRBV6-1 to TRBJ2-5; tentative D call: TRBD1 (6 bases). Germline V gives CDR1 MNHNS, CDR2 SASEGT. CDR3 size: 17 residues. Trimming cost V 6 bases and J 4 bases, with 24 bases left between them. CDR3 region: CASREYTGPSAGETQYF. In nucleotides, the CDR3 is TGTGCCAGCAGGGAATATACAGGGCCTTCTGCGGGAGAGACCCAGTACTTC.

The chain has TRBV7-9 and TRBJ2-5, with 11 bases identical to TRBD2. V lost 5 bases and J lost 2; bases outside the gene matches: 4. The germline V gene has CDR1 SEHNR and CDR2 FQNEAQ (reference sequence). The CDR3 runs 15 residues. As DNA, the CDR3 is TGTGCCAGCAGCGGCCGACTAGCGGGGCAAGAGACCCAGTACTTC. Protein sequence: CASSGRLAGQETQYF.

The chain links TRBV19 to TRBJ1-2, with 7 nucleotides matching TRBD1. This CDR3 contains 13 residues. The ends lost 6 bases at V and 7 bases at J; junction bases unmatched: 8. Per germline, CDR1 LNHDA and CDR2 SQIVND (reference sequence). Here the CDR3 reads CASRPRGQGGYTF. CDR3 bases: TGTGCCAGTAGACCTAGGGGGCAAGGTGGCTACACCTTC.

The genes are TRBV7-2 and TRBJ1-1; no definite D call. Per germline, CDR1 SGHTA and CDR2 FQGNSA. The CDR3 contains 14 residues. Trimming removed 4 bases from V and 4 bases from J, with 13 bases in between. The CDR3 region has the DNA TGTGCCAGCAGCTCGACAACCCAGAGCACTGAAGCTTTCTTT. Its protein product is CASSSTTQSTEAFF.

The V gene is TRBV18, the J gene TRBJ2-7; 8 nucleotides match TRBD1. CDR1 is KGHSH and CDR2 is LQKENI in the germline V gene. The CDR3 is made up of 15 amino acids. The J segment lost 5 bases and the V segment lost 2 bases, leaving 8 bases of the junction unmatched. CDR3 nucleotide sequence: TGTGCCAGCTCACCAAGAGGACAGGGAGTGAACGAGCAGTACTTC. Translated, it gives CASSPRGQGVNEQYF.

Only one count was recorded for this clone. The chain combines TRBV6-6 with TRBJ1-1; TRBD1 matches at 9 bases. Germline values: CDR1 MNHNY, CDR2 SVGAGI (reference sequence). CDR3 length: 14 residues. V lost 6 bases and J lost 3; bases outside the gene matches: 5. The CDR3 spells CASRGGQGYTEAFF. CDR3 coding DNA: TGTGCCAGCAGAGGGGGACAGGGCTACACTGAAGCTTTCTTT.

The chain combines TRBV11-3 with TRBJ2-5; TRBD2 is a possible D gene (5 bases). The V and J ends lost 8 bases and 4 bases respectively, with 14 bases between them. The CDR3 is made up of 13 amino acids. CDR1 and CDR2 (germline): SGHNT, YENEEA. CDR3 sequence reads: CASEGGSPETQYF. The CDR3 nucleotides are TGTGCCAGCGAGGGCGGTAGCCCAGAGACCCAGTACTTC.

This rearrangement joins TRBV2 to TRBJ2-7; 7 bases are a match to TRBD1. With 3 bases clipped from V and 3 bases from J, the junction kept 5 bases outside the gene matches. The CDR3 spans 14 residues. CDR1 and CDR2 from the germline V gene are SNHLY and FYNNEI. The CDR3 DNA is TGTGCCAGCAGTGAGGTTGGGACAGTCTACGAGCAGTACTTC. Amino acids: CASSEVGTVYEQYF.

The rearrangement joins TRBV11-3 to TRBJ2-1; 14 positions match TRBD2. Germline CDR1 and CDR2: SGHNT and YENEEA. The V gene end was trimmed by 4 bases and the J gene end by 7 bases; junction bases not matched to a gene: 3. The CDR3 covers 15 residues. Written as DNA, the CDR3 is TGTGCCAGCAGCTACCGACTAGCGGGGGGGAATGAGCAGTTCTTC. Translated: CASSYRLAGGNEQFF.

This clone was recorded many times. The chain joins TRBV7-2 to TRBJ1-6; 8 bases match TRBD1. Trimming took 1 base from V and 9 from J; bases not matched to a gene: 2. This CDR3 has 14 residues. CDR1 and CDR2 from the germline V gene are SGHTA and FQGNSA. CDR3 DNA sequence: TGTGCCAGCAGCTTAGGGACAGGGAGTTCACCCCTCCACTTT. It is translated as CASSLGTGSSPLHF.

V gene TRBV27 combines with J gene TRBJ2-1; perhaps TRBD2 as D (6 bases). This CDR3 region has 12 residues. V dropped 4 bases and J dropped 9 bases, with 10 bases sitting between them. CDR1 MNHEY and CDR2 SMNVEV come from the germline V gene (reference sequence). The chain's CDR3 is CASSSQGGEQFF. The DNA for the CDR3 is TGTGCCAGCAGTTCCCAGGGAGGTGAGCAGTTCTTC.

The chain carries TRBV6-1 and TRBJ2-3, with 11 bases lining up with TRBD2. Looked up from germline, CDR1 is MNHNS and CDR2 is SASEGT. The J segment lost 5 bases and the V segment lost 4 bases, leaving 11 bases of the junction unmatched. The CDR3 sequence is 17 residues long. As DNA, the CDR3 is TGTGCCAGCAGTGCTAAGCGACTAGCGGGGCCCCAAGATACGCAGTATTTT. This sequence encodes CASSAKRLAGPQDTQYF.

This clone was seen only a few times. The chain has TRBV6-5 and TRBJ1-2, with TRBD1 matching 9 bases. Trimming at V came to 4 bases and at J to 4 bases, leaving 10 bases not matched to a gene. Germline CDR1 MNHEY, CDR2 SVGAGI. CDR3 length equals 16 residues. As DNA, the CDR3 is TGTGCCAGCAGTTCGATTAGAACAGGGGGCGGCTATGGCTACACCTTC. Translating gives CASSSIRTGGGYGYTF.

This chain joins TRBV18 and TRBJ2-1; 7 nucleotides line up with TRBD2. Per the germline V gene, CDR1 is KGHSH and CDR2 is LQKENI. The CDR3 covers 13 residues. The junction had 3 bases not matched to a gene; V was cut back by 3 bases and J by 7 bases. The CDR3 nucleotides are TGTGCCAGCTCACCCTCCGGGGGGAATGAGCAGTTCTTC. It encodes CASSPSGGNEQFF.

The rearrangement links TRBV4-3 to TRBJ1-2, with D maybe TRBD1 (5 bases). V gave up 0 bases and J gave up 8 bases, with 13 bases separating them. The V gene's germline CDR1 is LGHNA and CDR2 YSLEER. This CDR3 is 14 amino acids long. The CDR3 loop is CASSQDQGQGGYTF. The CDR3 DNA is TGCGCCAGCAGCCAAGATCAGGGCCAGGGCGGCTACACCTTC.

CDR3 DNA: TGTGCCAGCAGCTTAGGACTAGGGGGCAGCAACAATGAGCAGTTCTTC. It is translated as CASSLGLGGSNNEQFF. The J gene is TRBJ2-1, the V gene TRBV7-9; D might be TRBD1 (7 bases). Between the trimmed V and J ends, which lost 1 base and 5 bases, there was a span of 15 bases. This CDR3 has 16 residues. Germline V gene data show CDR1 as SEHNR and CDR2 as FQNEAQ (reference sequence).

The CDR3 reads CASSIGSQGAYGYTF. CDR3 DNA sequence: TGTGCCAGTAGTATAGGATCACAGGGCGCCTATGGCTACACCTTC. The rearrangement links TRBV19 to TRBJ1-2; TRBD1 might be the D (6 bases). This CDR3 has 15 residues. Trimming stripped 1 base from V and 4 bases from J, with 13 bases between. Germline V CDR1 and CDR2: LNHDA, SQIVND (reference sequence).

The J gene is TRBJ2-2, the V gene TRBV7-6; 8 nucleotides align to TRBD1. Unmatched junction bases numbered 8, after V lost 2 bases and J lost 6 bases. The CDR3 has 16 amino acids. Germline CDR1 SGHVS, CDR2 FNYEAQ. The DNA of the CDR3 is TGTGCCAGCAGCTTATCTTCGACAGGGGAAGCCGGGGAGCTGTTTTTT. This codes for CASSLSSTGEAGELFF.

The chain uses TRBV25-1 and TRBJ2-3, with 7 bases fitting TRBD2. Germline loops: CDR1 MGHDK, CDR2 SYGVNS. There are 15 residues in the CDR3. Unmatched junction bases numbered 7, after V lost 6 bases and J lost 1 base. The DNA of the CDR3 is TGTGCCAGCAGCTATTGGGCGGGGGGCACAGATACGCAGTATTTT. Its protein is CASSYWAGGTDTQYF.

This chain joins TRBV28 and TRBJ2-7; 8 bases map to TRBD1. The junction had 1 base not matched to a gene; V was cut back by 4 bases and J by 5 bases. Germline V gene sequence: CDR1 MDHEN, CDR2 SYDVKM. The CDR3 has 12 amino acids. The CDR3 DNA reads as TGTGCCAGCAGTTCGGACAGGGACGAGCAGTACTTC. Its translation is CASSSDRDEQYF. The variable domain in full, completed from reference TRBV28 and TRBJ2-7, reads DVKVTQSSRYLVKRTGEKVFLECVQDMDHENMFWYRQDPGLGLRLIYFSYDVKMKEKGDIPEGYSVSREKKERFSLILESASTNQTSMYLCASSSDRDEQYFGPGTRLTVT.

V is TRBV7-3 and J is TRBJ2-1; D possibly corresponds to TRBD1 (6 bases). The germline CDR1 and CDR2 sequences are SGHTA and FQGTGA. The CDR3 is made up of 15 amino acids. The ends were cut back, 2 bases at V and 3 bases at J, with 11 bases in the middle. The CDR3 bases are TGTGCCAGCAGCTTATCCAGGGGCGACTACAATGAGCAGTTCTTC. This encodes CASSLSRGDYNEQFF.

This rearrangement joins TRBV7-9 to TRBJ2-7, with D perhaps matching TRBD2 (6 bases). Trimming stripped 8 bases from V and 0 bases from J, with 8 bases between. The CDR3 is 12 amino acids. Germline V gene data show CDR1 as SEHNR and CDR2 as FQNEAQ (reference sequence). The CDR3: CASGDSSYEQYF. Written as DNA, the CDR3 is TGTGCCAGCGGGGACTCCTCCTACGAGCAGTACTTC.

The rearrangement links TRBV7-7 to TRBJ2-5, with D tentatively TRBD2 (6 bases). Germline assignment: CDR1 SSHAT and CDR2 FNYEAQ (reference sequence). Trimming stripped 1 base from V and 4 bases from J, with 10 bases between. The CDR3 runs 14 residues. The CDR3 spells CASSLGVGGETQYF. In nucleotides, the CDR3 is TGTGCCAGCAGCTTAGGGGTGGGAGGAGAGACCCAGTACTTC. Filled out from reference TRBV7-7 and TRBJ2-5, the complete variable domain reads GAGVSQSPRYKVTKRGQDVTLRCDPISSHATLYWYQQALGQGPEFLTYFNYEAQPDKSGLPSDRFSAERPEGSISTLTIQRTEQRDSAMYRCASSLGVGGETQYFGPGTRLLVL.

The chain carries TRBV29-1 and TRBJ2-6, with D uncertain. V lost 7 bases to trimming and J lost 2 bases, with 9 bases between them. CDR1 and CDR2 (germline): SQVTM, ANQGSEA. The CDR3 has 13 residues. The CDR3 region is CSAASAGANVLTF. In DNA form, the CDR3 reads TGCAGCGCCGCTTCGGCTGGGGCCAACGTCCTGACTTTC.

This chain uses TRBV2 with TRBJ2-3; D call uncertain. CDR1 is SNHLY and CDR2 is FYNNEI in the germline V gene. The CDR3 has 14 residues. Trimming cost V 6 bases and J 0 bases, with 10 bases left between them. The CDR3 reads CASRRIASTDTQYF. The CDR3 nucleotides read TGTGCCAGCAGGAGGATTGCTAGCACAGATACGCAGTATTTT.